The TCR beta chain described here comes from a study of T-cell reconstitution after alpha-beta-depleted transplantation in children. Germline lookup yields CDR1 SGHVS and CDR2 FQNEAQ. The CDR3 extends over 15 amino acids. Trimming took 2 bases from V and 1 from J, leaving 8 bases between them. Construction of the TCRbeta library involved unique molecular identifiers. TCRdb processed the PCR reads anew with MiXCR; each CDR3 protein has one entry. This sample has approximately 270,000 distinct CDR3 sequences, with nearly 10% found just once. The TCR comes from a human donor who donated a stem cell graft to a child with SCID. The sequencing used PBMCs from the stem cell graft donor, collected from the stem cell graft. The V and J genes are TRBV7-8 and TRBJ2-2; D ambiguous. The CDR3 nucleotides read TGTGCCAGCAGCTTACTGACTGTGAACACCGGGGAGCTGTTTTTT. Amino acid sequence: CASSLLTVNTGELFF.